The T cell receptor beta chain under discussion was sequenced for a study of radiation and T cells in renal cell carcinoma. Germline assignment: CDR1 SGHDT and CDR2 YYEEEE. The CDR3 loop spans 15 amino acids. V was clipped by 4 bases and J by 5 bases, with 15 bases between them. Clones were sequenced by immunoSEQ multiplex PCR, and TCRdb holds only the in-frame ones, with some missing. The profile shows more than 8,000 clones, about 61% of them singletons. To note about this clone: Its antigen is not identified.

Overall study results and limits: Tumor samples were small regions of approximately 1.1 g.

Described treatment: treatment-naive control, cytoreductive nephrectomy. The sequencing used tumor tissue, collected from a patient whose treatment was nephrectomy without radiotherapy. The clonotype was recovered from a man aged 55 to 70 with renal cell carcinoma. The chain is built from TRBV5-6 and TRBJ2-2, with D tentatively TRBD1 (6 bases). For the CDR3, the DNA is TGTGCCAGCAGCCACCGGTGGCAGGGGACCGGGGAGCTGTTTTTT. Translated, it gives CASSHRWQGTGELFF.